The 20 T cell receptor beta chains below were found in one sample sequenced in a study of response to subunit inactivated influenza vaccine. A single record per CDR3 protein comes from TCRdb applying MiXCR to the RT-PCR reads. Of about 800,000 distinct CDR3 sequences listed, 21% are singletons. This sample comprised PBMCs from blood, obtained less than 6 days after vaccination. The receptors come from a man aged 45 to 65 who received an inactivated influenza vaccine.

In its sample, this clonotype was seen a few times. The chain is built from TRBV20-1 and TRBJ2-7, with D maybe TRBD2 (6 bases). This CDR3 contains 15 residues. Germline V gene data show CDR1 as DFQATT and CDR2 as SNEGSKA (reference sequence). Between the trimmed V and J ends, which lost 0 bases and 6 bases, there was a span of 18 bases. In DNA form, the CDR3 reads TGCAGTGCTAGAGATCCCCTAGCGTATAGTGGCGAGCAGTACTTC. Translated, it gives CSARDPLAYSGEQYF.

CDR3 in DNA: TGTGCCAGCAGCGTTACTCCGGGGGACTCCTACGAGCAGTACTTC. Translation: CASSVTPGDSYEQYF. The J gene is TRBJ2-7, the V gene TRBV7-2; a possible D gene is TRBD2 (6 bases). This CDR3 spans 15 amino acids. CDR1 SGHTA and CDR2 FQGNSA come from the germline V gene. Trimming removed 5 bases at V and 0 bases at J, with 14 bases between.

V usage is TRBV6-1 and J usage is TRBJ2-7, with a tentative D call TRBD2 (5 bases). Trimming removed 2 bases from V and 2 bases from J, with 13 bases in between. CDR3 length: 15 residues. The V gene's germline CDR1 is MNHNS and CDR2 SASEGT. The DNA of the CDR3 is TGTGCCAGCAGTGAAAGAATTGGGAGCGCCTACGAGCAGTACTTC. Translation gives CASSERIGSAYEQYF.

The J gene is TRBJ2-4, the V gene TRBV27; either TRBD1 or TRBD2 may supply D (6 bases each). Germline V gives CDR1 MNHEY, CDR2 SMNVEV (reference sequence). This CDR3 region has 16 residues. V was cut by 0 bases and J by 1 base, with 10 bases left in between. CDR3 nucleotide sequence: TGTGCCAGCAGTTTATCCGGGGGCTTGGCCAAAAACATTCAGTACTTC. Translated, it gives CASSLSGGLAKNIQYF.

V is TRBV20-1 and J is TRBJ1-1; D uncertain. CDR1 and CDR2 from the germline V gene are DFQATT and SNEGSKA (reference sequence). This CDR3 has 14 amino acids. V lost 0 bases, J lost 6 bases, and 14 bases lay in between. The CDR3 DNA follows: TGCAGTGCTAGAGATTTAGGTGGGGTAGCTGAAGCTTTCTTT. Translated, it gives CSARDLGGVAEAFF.

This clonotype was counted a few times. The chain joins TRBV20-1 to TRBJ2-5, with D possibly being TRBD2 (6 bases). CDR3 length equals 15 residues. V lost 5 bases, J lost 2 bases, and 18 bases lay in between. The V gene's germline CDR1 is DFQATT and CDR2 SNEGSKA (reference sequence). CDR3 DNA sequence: TGCAGTGCTTCAGGCGTGAGGGAGGCACAAGAGACCCAGTACTTC. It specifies CSASGVREAQETQYF.

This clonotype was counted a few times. In nucleotides, the CDR3 is TGTGCCAGCAGTTTGGACCCCTACGCCTACGAGCAGTACTTC. Translated, it gives CASSLDPYAYEQYF. The J gene is TRBJ2-7, the V gene TRBV12-3 or TRBV12-4; no clear D gene. The CDR3 consists of 14 residues. Trimming left V 3 bases short and J 2 bases short, with 11 bases between.

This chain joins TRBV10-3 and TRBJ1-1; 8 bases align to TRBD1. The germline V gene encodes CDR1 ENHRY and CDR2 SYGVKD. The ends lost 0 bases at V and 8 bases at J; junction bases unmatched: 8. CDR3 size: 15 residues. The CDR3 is CAISESLDRGREAFF. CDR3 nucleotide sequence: TGTGCCATCAGTGAGTCGTTAGACAGGGGCCGCGAAGCTTTCTTT.

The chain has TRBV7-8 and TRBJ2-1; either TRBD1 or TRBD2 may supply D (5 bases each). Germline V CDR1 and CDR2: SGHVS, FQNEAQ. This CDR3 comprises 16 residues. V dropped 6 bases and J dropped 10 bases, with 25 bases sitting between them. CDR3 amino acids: CASRGTEMVREREQFF. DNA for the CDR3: TGTGCCAGCAGGGGGACCGAAATGGTGAGGGAAAGGGAGCAGTTCTTC. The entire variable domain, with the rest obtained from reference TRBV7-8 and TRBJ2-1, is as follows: GAGVSQSPRYKVAKRGQDVALRCDPISGHVSLFWYQQALGQGPEFLTYFQNEAQLDKSGLPSDRFFAERPEGSVSTLKIQRTQQEDSAVYLCASRGTEMVREREQFFGPGTRLTVL.

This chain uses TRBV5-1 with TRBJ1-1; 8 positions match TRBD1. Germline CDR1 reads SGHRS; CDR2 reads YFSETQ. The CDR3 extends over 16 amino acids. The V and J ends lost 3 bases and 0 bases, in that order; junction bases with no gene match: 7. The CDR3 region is CASSSARTGLNTEAFF. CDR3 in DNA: TGCGCCAGCAGCTCGGCCCGGACAGGGCTGAACACTGAAGCTTTCTTT.

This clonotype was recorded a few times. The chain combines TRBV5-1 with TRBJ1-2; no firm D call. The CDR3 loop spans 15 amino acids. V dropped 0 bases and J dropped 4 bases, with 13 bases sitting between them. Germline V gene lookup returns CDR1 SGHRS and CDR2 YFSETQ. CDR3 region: CASSLAPDGLYGYTF. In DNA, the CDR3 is TGCGCCAGCAGCTTGGCCCCGGACGGCCTCTATGGCTACACCTTC.

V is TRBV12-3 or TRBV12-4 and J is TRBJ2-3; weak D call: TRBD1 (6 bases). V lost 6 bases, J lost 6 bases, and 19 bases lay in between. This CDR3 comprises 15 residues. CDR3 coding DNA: TGTGCCAGCAGACCGACAGGAGCATTTTTGGATACGCAGTATTTT. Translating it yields CASRPTGAFLDTQYF.

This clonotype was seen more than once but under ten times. The CDR3 is CASRFQASDGNEQFF. The CDR3, as DNA: TGTGCCAGCAGGTTCCAGGCTAGCGACGGGAATGAGCAGTTCTTC. The chain employs TRBV12-3 or TRBV12-4 and TRBJ2-1, with TRBD2 as a possible D gene (6 bases). V lost 6 bases, J lost 7 bases, and 19 bases lay in between. This CDR3 is 15 amino acids long.

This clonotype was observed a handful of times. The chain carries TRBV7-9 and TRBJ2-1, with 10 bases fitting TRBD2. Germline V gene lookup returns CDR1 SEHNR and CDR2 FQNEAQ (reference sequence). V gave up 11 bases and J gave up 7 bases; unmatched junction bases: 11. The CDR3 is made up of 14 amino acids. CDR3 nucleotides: TGTGCCGGAAAGCGGGAGGGCCTAAGGAATGAGCAGTTCTTC. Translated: CAGKREGLRNEQFF.

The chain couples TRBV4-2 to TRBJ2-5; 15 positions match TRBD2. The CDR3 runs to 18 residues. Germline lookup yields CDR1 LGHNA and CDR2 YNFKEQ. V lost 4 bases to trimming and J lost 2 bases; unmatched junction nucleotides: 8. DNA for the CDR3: TGTGCCAGCAGCCTAGGGACTAGCGGGAGGACGCCTCAAGAGACCCAGTACTTC. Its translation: CASSLGTSGRTPQETQYF.

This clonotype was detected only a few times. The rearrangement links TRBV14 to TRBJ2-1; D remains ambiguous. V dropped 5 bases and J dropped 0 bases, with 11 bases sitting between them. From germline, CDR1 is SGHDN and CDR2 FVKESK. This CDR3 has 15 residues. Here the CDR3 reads CASSATWPSYNEQFF. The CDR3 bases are TGTGCCAGCAGCGCGACGTGGCCCTCCTACAATGAGCAGTTCTTC. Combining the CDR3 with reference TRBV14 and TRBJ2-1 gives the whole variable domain EAGVTQFPSHSVIEKGQTVTLRCDPISGHDNLYWYRRVMGKEIKFLLHFVKESKQDESGMPNNRFLAERTGGTYSTLKVQPAELEDSGVYFCASSATWPSYNEQFFGPGTRLTVL.

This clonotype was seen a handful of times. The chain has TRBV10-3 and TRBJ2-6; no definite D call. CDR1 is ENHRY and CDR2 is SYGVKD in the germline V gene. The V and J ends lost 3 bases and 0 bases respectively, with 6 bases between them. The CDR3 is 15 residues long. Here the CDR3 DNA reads TGTGCCATCAGTGACGACAACTCTGGGGCCAACGTCCTGACTTTC. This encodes CAISDDNSGANVLTF.

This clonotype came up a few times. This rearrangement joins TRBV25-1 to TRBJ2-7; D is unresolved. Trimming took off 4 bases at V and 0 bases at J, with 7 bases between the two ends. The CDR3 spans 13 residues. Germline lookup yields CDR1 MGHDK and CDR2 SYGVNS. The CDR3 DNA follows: TGTGCCAGCAGTGTGGCCAGCTCCTACGAGCAGTACTTC. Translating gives CASSVASSYEQYF.

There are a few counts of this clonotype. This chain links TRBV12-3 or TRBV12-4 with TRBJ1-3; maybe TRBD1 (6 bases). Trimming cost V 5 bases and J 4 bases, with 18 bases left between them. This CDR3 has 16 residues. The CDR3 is CASSPDSRVGGNTIYF. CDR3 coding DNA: TGTGCCAGCAGTCCGGACAGCCGGGTAGGAGGAAACACCATATATTTT.

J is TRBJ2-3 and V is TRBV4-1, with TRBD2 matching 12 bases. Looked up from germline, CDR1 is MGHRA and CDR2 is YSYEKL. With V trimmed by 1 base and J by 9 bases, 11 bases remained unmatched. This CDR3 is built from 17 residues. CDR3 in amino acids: CASSQVPSGGAQSTQYF. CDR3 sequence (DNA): TGCGCCAGCAGCCAAGTTCCTAGCGGGGGGGCACAGTCAACGCAGTATTTT.